This entry lists 18 T cell receptor beta chains sequenced from one sample in a study of blood T cells in healthy people across ages. Then a second PCR, running roughly 7 to 11 cycles, was carried out with a sample-barcoded 5' primer and a J-beta primer mix. TCRdb passed the 5' RACE reads through MiXCR, listing each CDR3 protein once. The repertoire consists of about 580,000 distinct CDR3 sequences, with less than 60% occurring once and the leading ten covering 20% to 25%. The specimen sequenced was blood. These receptors all stem from a man aged 80 or over in good health.

This clonotype was found many times. V gene TRBV29-1 combines with J gene TRBJ2-5; possibly TRBD2 for D (5 bases). Germline lookup yields CDR1 SQVTM and CDR2 ANQGSEA. The V and J ends lost 4 bases and 4 bases respectively, with 13 bases between them. This CDR3 has 13 residues. The CDR3 protein is CSVAWTVGETQYF. Written as DNA, the CDR3 is TGCAGCGTTGCCTGGACTGTGGGAGAGACCCAGTACTTC.

This CDR3 reads CSARDALAGGISSYNEQYF. CDR3 sequence (DNA): TGCAGTGCTAGAGATGCGCTAGCGGGAGGAATAAGCTCCTACAATGAGCAGTACTTC. The V call is TRBV20-1, the J call TRBJ2-1, with 11 bases lining up with TRBD2. The assigned J gene may be wrong: the sequence end matches TRBJ2-7 better. Germline CDR1 is DFQATT and CDR2 is SNEGSKA (reference sequence). The CDR3 is 19 residues long.

The V gene is TRBV6-5, the J gene TRBJ1-2; D unresolved. The CDR3 consists of 13 residues. In germline, CDR1 is MNHEY, CDR2 SVGAGI. Trimming pared 2 bases from V and 2 bases from J, leaving 6 bases between. The CDR3 coding sequence is TGTGCCAGCAGTTACCTTCAAAACTATGGCTACACCTTC. Translation gives CASSYLQNYGYTF.

This clonotype was picked up a small number of times. The V gene is TRBV5-1, the J gene TRBJ2-7, with TRBD2 matching 9 bases. After removal of 0 bases from V and 2 bases from J, the junction contained 3 bases not matched to a gene. Germline CDR1 is SGHRS and CDR2 is YFSETQ. This CDR3 contains 15 residues. As DNA, the CDR3 is TGCGCCAGCAGCTTGGTGGCTAGCGGGACCTACGAGCAGTACTTC. It codes for CASSLVASGTYEQYF.

The V call is TRBV5-1, the J call TRBJ2-1; D gene uncertain. Germline CDR1 is SGHRS and CDR2 is YFSETQ. The CDR3 consists of 15 residues. Trimming removed 3 bases at V and 5 bases at J, with 15 bases between. This CDR3 reads CASSSDHPGNNEQFF. CDR3 in DNA: TGCGCCAGCAGCTCGGACCATCCAGGAAACAATGAGCAGTTCTTC.

This clonotype appeared a few times. The chain employs TRBV10-3 and TRBJ2-1, with 10 bases fitting TRBD2. This CDR3 region has 15 residues. From germline, CDR1 is ENHRY and CDR2 SYGVKD. The V gene end was trimmed by 3 bases and the J gene end by 8 bases; junction bases not matched to a gene: 7. The CDR3 nucleotides are TGTGCCATCAGTGACGAGACTAGCGGGTTTCATGAGCAGTTCTTC. Protein: CAISDETSGFHEQFF.

This clonotype was detected ten times or more. The chain is built from TRBV6-5 and TRBJ1-1; unclear D gene. Germline V CDR1 and CDR2: MNHEY, SVGAGI. CDR3 size: 14 residues. Deletions cut 5 bases from V and 1 base from J, with 11 bases between. The CDR3 reads CASSNRRQNTEAFF. Written as DNA, the CDR3 is TGTGCCAGCAGTAATCGACGGCAGAACACTGAAGCTTTCTTT.

The CDR3 coding sequence is TGTGCCAGCAGCCTTCAGGCGGGACTTTACAATGAGCAGTTCTTC. Translation: CASSLQAGLYNEQFF. This chain uses TRBV7-2 with TRBJ2-1; a weak D match, TRBD2 (6 bases). The CDR3 has 15 amino acids. Germline values: CDR1 SGHTA, CDR2 FQGNSA. Trimming cost V 5 bases and J 4 bases, with 15 bases left between them. Supplemented by reference TRBV7-2 and TRBJ2-1, the full variable domain reads GAGVSQSPSNKVTEKGKDVELRCDPISGHTALYWYRQSLGQGLEFLIYFQGNSAPDKSGLPSDRFSAERTGGSVSTLTIQRTQQEDSAVYLCASSLQAGLYNEQFFGPGTRLTVL.

The chain carries TRBV7-9 and TRBJ2-1; 12 positions agree with TRBD2. The CDR3 has 20 residues. Unmatched junction bases numbered 15, after V lost 5 bases and J lost 1 base. Germline V gene sequence: CDR1 SEHNR, CDR2 FQNEAQ (reference sequence). CDR3: CASSTPWTSGKFGSYNEQFF. CDR3 nucleotide sequence: TGTGCCAGCAGCACACCGTGGACTAGCGGGAAATTTGGGTCCTACAATGAGCAGTTCTTC. The variable domain in full, with the rest retrieved from reference TRBV7-9 and TRBJ2-1, is DTGVSQNPRHKITKRGQNVTFRCDPISEHNRLYWYRQTLGQGPEFLTYFQNEAQLEKSRLLSDRFSAERPKGSFSTLEIQRTEQGDSAMYLCASSTPWTSGKFGSYNEQFFGPGTRLTVL.

This clonotype was counted a few times. The chain links TRBV5-1 to TRBJ2-7, with 8 bases identical to TRBD1. CDR3 size: 16 residues. The V and J ends lost 0 bases and 7 bases, in that order; junction bases with no gene match: 12. Per germline, CDR1 SGHRS and CDR2 YFSETQ. The CDR3, as DNA: TGCGCCAGCAGCTTGGAGAGACAGGGGATCCCTTATGAGCAGTACTTC. This encodes CASSLERQGIPYEQYF. The whole variable domain, filled in from reference TRBV5-1 and TRBJ2-7, reads KAGVTQTPRYLIKTRGQQVTLSCSPISGHRSVSWYQQTPGQGLQFLFEYFSETQRNKGNFPGRFSGRQFSNSRSEMNVSTLELGDSALYLCASSLERQGIPYEQYFGPGTRLTVT.

Concerning this clonotype itself: An end of the junction does not agree with germline; a read error may underlie this. This CDR3 is CASRRTGENVQYF. DNA for the CDR3: TGTGCCAGCAGAAGGACAGGGGAAAACGTTCAGTACTTC. The chain joins TRBV7-2 to TRBJ2-4; 9 bases match TRBD1. Germline CDR1 reads SGHTA; CDR2 reads FQGNSA. The CDR3 is made up of 13 amino acids.

The chain has TRBV7-2 and TRBJ2-5; no definite D call. This CDR3 is built from 11 residues. The germline V gene encodes CDR1 SGHTA and CDR2 FQGNSA. V was trimmed by 6 bases and J by 11 bases, leaving 13 bases between them. For the CDR3, the DNA is TGTGCCAGCAGTTCATCCCCCATGCAGTACTTC. Translating gives CASSSSPMQYF.

This rearrangement joins TRBV5-1 to TRBJ2-5; D may be TRBD1 or TRBD2 (5 bases each). Germline V CDR1 and CDR2: SGHRS, YFSETQ. This CDR3 is 14 amino acids long. V was clipped by 1 base and J by 5 bases, with 12 bases between them. In DNA, the CDR3 is TGCGCCAGCAGCTTGACTTCCTGGGGGGAGACCCAGTACTTC. Translating gives CASSLTSWGETQYF.

This clonotype showed up just a few times. The chain recombines TRBV11-2 with TRBJ2-3; 7 positions match TRBD2. The CDR3 spans 20 residues. J lost 4 bases, V lost 0 bases, and 19 bases had no gene match. Looked up from germline, CDR1 is SGHAT and CDR2 is FQNNGV. The CDR3 sequence: CASSLDRLRLNGGSPDTQYF. The CDR3 bases are TGTGCCAGCAGCTTAGATCGGCTAAGACTTAACGGCGGGAGCCCAGATACGCAGTATTTT.

About this clonotype itself: One junction end disagrees with the germline gene, perhaps due to a read error. The V gene is TRBV3-1, the J gene TRBJ2-2; no clear D. CDR3 size: 13 residues. Germline V gives CDR1 LGHDT, CDR2 YNNKEL (reference sequence). The CDR3 nucleotides are TGTGCCAGCGGCCAAGAGAGACCCGGGGAGCTGTTTTTT. It encodes CASGQERPGELFF. The full variable domain, its missing parts supplied by reference TRBV3-1 and TRBJ2-2, is DTAVSQTPKYLVTQMGNDKSIKCEQNLGHDTMYWYKQDSKKFLKIMFSYNNKELIINETVPNRFSPKSPDKAHLNLHINSLELGDSAVYFCASGQERPGELFFGEGSRLTVL.

This clonotype appeared a few times. The chain has TRBV4-1 and TRBJ2-5; D perhaps matches TRBD2 (5 bases). This CDR3 is 18 amino acids long. Germline CDR1 and CDR2: MGHRA and YSYEKL. Trimming removed 4 bases from V and 2 bases from J, with 23 bases in between. The CDR3: CASSPREERTIHQETQYF. The CDR3 DNA is TGCGCCAGCAGCCCCCGCGAGGAGCGGACGATCCATCAAGAGACCCAGTACTTC.

The V gene is TRBV5-1, the J gene TRBJ2-2; D is tentatively TRBD1 or TRBD2 (6 bases each). The CDR3 has 14 residues. Per the germline V gene, CDR1 is SGHRS and CDR2 is YFSETQ. Deletions cut 2 bases from V and 6 bases from J, with 11 bases between. The CDR3 DNA follows: TGCGCCAGCAGCTTACAGGAGGGGGCCGGGGAGCTGTTTTTT. This codes for CASSLQEGAGELFF.

The chain joins TRBV5-6 to TRBJ2-4, with D perhaps given as TRBD1 or TRBD2 (6 bases each). The J call could be wrong; TRBJ2-5 is a better fit for the DNA end. From germline, CDR1 is SGHDT and CDR2 YYEEEE. The CDR3 runs to 14 residues. The CDR3 region has the DNA TGTGCCAGCAGCTTGACAGGGAGCGGGGAGACCCAGTACTTC. This encodes CASSLTGSGETQYF.